Below, 32 T cell receptor beta chains from the same sample are listed, as sequenced in a study of OX40 agonist ivuxolimab in advanced cancers. The data were produced by immunoSEQ multiplex PCR, yet TCRdb's version contains in-frame clones alone and is incomplete. The table lists 65,000 to 90,000 clones, almost 90% of them singletons, with 0.75% to 0.95% in the top ten. This sample comprised CD4+ or CD8+ T cells sorted from blood, obtained in a trial of the OX40 agonist ivuxolimab. The source of these receptors is an adult with an advanced solid tumor such as melanoma, head and neck, liver or kidney cancer.

This clone appeared once. V gene TRBV5-4 combines with J gene TRBJ2-7; a possible D gene is TRBD2 (6 bases). The germline V gene encodes CDR1 SGHNT and CDR2 YYREEE (reference sequence). The CDR3 covers 14 residues. V was cut by 4 bases and J by 3 bases, with 14 bases left in between. The CDR3 region has the DNA TGTGCCAGCAGCCCCGCCGGGGGTTTCTACGAGCAGTACTTC. This encodes CASSPAGGFYEQYF.

The chain couples TRBV28 to TRBJ2-7; 8 bases are a match to TRBD2. Germline assignment: CDR1 MDHEN and CDR2 SYDVKM. This CDR3 spans 15 amino acids. V lost 2 bases, J lost 6 bases, and 9 bases stayed unmatched. CDR3 protein: CASSLSSGNGGEQYF. As DNA, the CDR3 is TGTGCCAGCAGTTTAAGTAGCGGGAACGGTGGCGAGCAGTACTTC.

The table lists this clone with a few counts. The CDR3 sequence: CASSRQGTRNQPQHF. The CDR3 coding sequence is TGTGCCAGCAGTCGACAGGGTACTCGCAATCAGCCCCAGCATTTT. This chain connects TRBV27 to TRBJ1-5; the match to TRBD1 covers 7 bases. The germline V gene has CDR1 MNHEY and CDR2 SMNVEV (reference sequence). The CDR3 is made up of 15 amino acids. Trimming at V came to 5 bases and at J to 2 bases, leaving 6 bases not matched to a gene.

V is TRBV18 and J is TRBJ1-4, with 7 bases matching TRBD1. The germline V gene encodes CDR1 KGHSH and CDR2 LQKENI. V dropped 4 bases and J dropped 4; count of bases not matched to a gene: 3. The CDR3 totals 14 residues. CDR3 sequence reads: CASSRGQDNEKLFF. CDR3 in DNA: TGTGCCAGCTCACGCGGACAGGATAATGAAAAACTGTTTTTT.

This clone was seen a few times. The chain has TRBV14 and TRBJ1-2, with D possibly being TRBD1 (5 bases). The V gene's germline CDR1 is SGHDN and CDR2 FVKESK. The germline V and J ends were trimmed by 4 bases and 8 bases, with 11 bases remaining between them. There are 12 residues in the CDR3. Here the CDR3 DNA reads TGTGCCAGCAGCCCCTCGGGACGAGGCTACACCTTC. Its protein product is CASSPSGRGYTF.

J is TRBJ2-1 and V is TRBV4-3; 7 bases fit TRBD1. The germline V gene has CDR1 LGHNA and CDR2 YSLEER. Germline trimming cut 4 bases from V and 0 bases from J; bases unmatched to any gene: 9. The CDR3 is made up of 17 amino acids. In nucleotides, the CDR3 is TGCGCCAGCAGCCCGACAGGGACCGTATCCTCCTACAATGAGCAGTTCTTC. It is translated as CASSPTGTVSSYNEQFF.

CDR3 protein: CASSLAGTGNYGYTF. The CDR3 coding sequence is TGCGCCAGCAGCCTCGCCGGGACGGGAAACTATGGCTACACCTTC. The chain links TRBV5-1 to TRBJ1-2; maybe TRBD1 (5 bases). V lost 4 bases to trimming and J lost 2 bases, with 15 bases between them. There are 15 residues in the CDR3. Germline V gene lookup returns CDR1 SGHRS and CDR2 YFSETQ.

The CDR3 here is CASKSQGMVGYTF. DNA for the CDR3: TGTGCCAGCAAGTCACAGGGAATGGTTGGCTACACCTTC. The chain carries TRBV6-1 and TRBJ1-2, with D possibly TRBD1 on 6 matching bases. The CDR3 sequence is 13 residues long. V was pared by 7 bases and J by 7 bases, with 16 bases between. The germline gives CDR1 MNHNS, CDR2 SASEGT.

V gene TRBV25-1 combines with J gene TRBJ2-5; TRBD1 aligns across 9 bases. Germline CDR1 MGHDK, CDR2 SYGVNS. The length of the CDR3 is 13 residues. V lost 5 bases, J lost 4 bases, and 2 bases stayed unmatched. The CDR3 sequence is CASSRQGVETQYF. Here the CDR3 DNA reads TGTGCCAGCAGTCGACAGGGGGTAGAGACCCAGTACTTC.

V and J are TRBV11-2 and TRBJ2-1, with D maybe TRBD2 (5 bases). With 5 bases removed from V and 4 bases from J, the gap between germline ends came to 12 bases. In germline, CDR1 is SGHAT, CDR2 FQNNGV. This CDR3 is 14 amino acids long. CDR3 nucleotide sequence: TGTGCCAGCAGCGGCGGGCTAGGATACAATGAGCAGTTCTTC. It encodes CASSGGLGYNEQFF.

The V and J genes are TRBV5-1 and TRBJ2-3; 7 nucleotides align to TRBD2. The CDR3 length is 16 residues. Germline CDR1 and CDR2: SGHRS and YFSETQ. V was clipped by 4 bases and J by 3 bases; unmatched bases: 11. This chain's CDR3 is CASSQAASGATDTQYF. The CDR3 DNA reads TGCGCCAGCAGCCAAGCGGCTAGCGGAGCTACAGATACGCAGTATTTT.

The V and J genes are TRBV7-2 and TRBJ2-6; 15 bases are a match to TRBD2. CDR1 is SGHTA and CDR2 is FQGNSA in the germline V gene. Trimming cost V 7 bases and J 2 bases; bases outside gene matches: 6. The length of the CDR3 is 18 residues. The CDR3 loop reads CASTLGLAGGPGANVLTF. CDR3 in DNA: TGTGCCAGCACCCTGGGACTAGCGGGAGGTCCTGGGGCCAACGTCCTGACTTTC.

The chain has TRBV5-1 and TRBJ1-2; 11 positions agree with TRBD1. CDR3 length: 14 amino acids. With V trimmed by 2 bases and J by 8 bases, 5 bases remained unmatched. Germline assignment: CDR1 SGHRS and CDR2 YFSETQ. The CDR3 region is CASSFRTGGDGYTF. The CDR3 DNA reads as TGCGCCAGCAGCTTTAGGACAGGGGGCGACGGCTACACCTTC.

The chain recombines TRBV5-4 with TRBJ1-1, with 7 nucleotides matching TRBD1. The CDR3 totals 15 residues. Germline CDR1 SGHNT, CDR2 YYREEE (reference sequence). V shed 2 bases, J shed 0 bases, and the junction held 4 bases outside the gene matches. Here the CDR3 reads CASSLQGQVNTEAFF. The CDR3 region has the DNA TGTGCCAGCAGCTTACAGGGGCAGGTGAACACTGAAGCTTTCTTT. The entire variable domain, with the rest obtained from reference TRBV5-4 and TRBJ1-1, is as follows: ETGVTQSPTHLIKTRGQQVTLRCSSQSGHNTVSWYQQALGQGPQFIFQYYREEENGRGNFPPRFSGLQFPNYSSELNVNALELDDSALYLCASSLQGQVNTEAFFGQGTRLTVV.

A few counts support this clone. This sequence joins TRBV7-2 and TRBJ2-7; 8 bases agree with TRBD1. V trimming: 1 base; J trimming: 3 bases; junction bases outside the gene matches: 2. This CDR3 is built from 14 residues. Germline CDR1 is SGHTA and CDR2 is FQGNSA. CDR3 region: CASSLDRGFYEQYF. The CDR3 DNA reads as TGTGCCAGCAGCTTAGACAGGGGGTTCTACGAGCAGTACTTC.

The genes are TRBV7-9 and TRBJ2-7; D may be TRBD2 (6 bases). V lost 5 bases, J lost 0 bases, and 17 bases lay in between. CDR3 length: 16 residues. Per the germline V gene, CDR1 is SEHNR and CDR2 is FQNEAQ (reference sequence). In DNA form, the CDR3 reads TGTGCCAGCAGCCCGGCCCGGGACTTTCCCTCCTACGAGCAGTACTTC. It encodes CASSPARDFPSYEQYF.

This clone was seen only once. V usage is TRBV7-8 and J usage is TRBJ1-1; 11 bases map to TRBD1. The V gene end was trimmed by 3 bases and the J gene end by 13 bases; junction bases not matched to a gene: 4. Germline loops: CDR1 SGHVS, CDR2 FQNEAQ. The CDR3 extends over 12 amino acids. The CDR3 DNA follows: TGTGCCAGCAGCTTCTCCGGGACAGGGGGTTTCTTT. This sequence encodes CASSFSGTGGFF. Variable domain in full (rest from reference TRBV7-8 and TRBJ1-1): GAGVSQSPRYKVAKRGQDVALRCDPISGHVSLFWYQQALGQGPEFLTYFQNEAQLDKSGLPSDRFFAERPEGSVSTLKIQRTQQEDSAVYLCASSFSGTGGFFGQGTRLTVV.

The CDR3: CSVSVSYGYTF. As DNA, the CDR3 is TGCAGCGTGTCCGTTTCGTATGGCTACACCTTC. J is TRBJ1-2 and V is TRBV29-1, with D uncertain. This CDR3 is 11 amino acids long. Trimming left V 6 bases short and J 5 bases short, with 10 bases between. CDR1 is SQVTM and CDR2 is ANQGSEA in the germline V gene.

This clone was seen once. The V call is TRBV7-2, the J call TRBJ2-1, with 7 bases identical to TRBD2. V lost 3 bases to trimming and J lost 2 bases; unmatched junction nucleotides: 4. The CDR3 covers 15 residues. Per the germline V gene, CDR1 is SGHTA and CDR2 is FQGNSA. The CDR3 loop reads CASSFLAATYNEQFF. The CDR3 region has the DNA TGTGCCAGCAGCTTCCTAGCGGCTACCTACAATGAGCAGTTCTTC.

The chain is built from TRBV4-1 and TRBJ2-5; D is perhaps TRBD1 or TRBD2 (5 bases each). Germline lookup yields CDR1 MGHRA and CDR2 YSYEKL. This CDR3 comprises 14 residues. Trimming stripped 0 bases from V and 5 bases from J, with 10 bases between. The CDR3: CASSQDWGSETQYF. CDR3 nucleotide sequence: TGCGCCAGCAGCCAAGATTGGGGGAGTGAGACCCAGTACTTC.

This chain uses TRBV6-1 with TRBJ1-5; D unclear. CDR1 MNHNS and CDR2 SASEGT come from the germline V gene. The CDR3 length is 14 residues. With 6 bases removed from V and 5 bases from J, the gap between germline ends came to 14 bases. The CDR3 protein is CASRLEGPYQPQHF. CDR3 nucleotides: TGTGCCAGCAGGTTGGAGGGCCCCTATCAGCCCCAGCATTTT.

The CDR3 nucleotides are TGTGCCAGCAGTGAAGCGGGCAGCCGGAATCAGCCCCAGCATTTT. Translation: CASSEAGSRNQPQHF. The genes are TRBV6-1 and TRBJ1-5, with D uncertain. The germline gives CDR1 MNHNS, CDR2 SASEGT. CDR3 length: 15 amino acids. The V and J ends lost 0 bases and 4 bases respectively, with 10 bases between them.

This rearrangement joins TRBV7-2 to TRBJ1-3; unclear D gene. Germline values: CDR1 SGHTA, CDR2 FQGNSA. Trimming took off 2 bases at V and 4 bases at J, with 15 bases between the two ends. This CDR3 has 16 amino acids. The CDR3 coding sequence is TGTGCCAGCAGCTTAACTGGACCCCTCGCCGGAAACACCATATATTTT. It encodes CASSLTGPLAGNTIYF. The entire variable domain, with the rest obtained from reference TRBV7-2 and TRBJ1-3, is as follows: GAGVSQSPSNKVTEKGKDVELRCDPISGHTALYWYRQSLGQGLEFLIYFQGNSAPDKSGLPSDRFSAERTGGSVSTLTIQRTQQEDSAVYLCASSLTGPLAGNTIYFGEGSWLTVV.

This chain uses TRBV4-3 with TRBJ2-3; 8 bases line up with TRBD2. CDR1 and CDR2 (germline): LGHNA, YSLEER. The ends lost 4 bases at V and 4 bases at J; junction bases unmatched: 7. The CDR3 length is 15 residues. This CDR3 is CASSRVSGTSDTQYF. For the CDR3, the DNA is TGCGCCAGCAGCCGGGTTAGCGGGACGTCAGATACGCAGTATTTT.

This clone was seen a single time. V is TRBV7-9 and J is TRBJ2-1; D is unclear. CDR1 is SEHNR, CDR2 FQNEAQ, per germline (reference sequence). CDR3 length: 17 residues. V shed 2 bases and J shed 0 bases, with 14 bases lying between them. Here the CDR3 DNA reads TGTGCCAGCAGCTTAATGTATACCGGTGGCTCCTACAATGAGCAGTTCTTC. Encoded protein: CASSLMYTGGSYNEQFF.

CDR3 nucleotide sequence: TGTGCCAGCAGTCCCGATTTAGCCAAAAACATTCAGTACTTC. Translated, it gives CASSPDLAKNIQYF. The rearrangement uses TRBV28 and TRBJ2-4, with D unclear. The germline gives CDR1 MDHEN, CDR2 SYDVKM. V was trimmed by 5 bases and J by 0 bases, leaving 8 bases between them. The CDR3 extends over 14 amino acids.

V gene TRBV27 combines with J gene TRBJ2-3, with 11 bases that match TRBD2. CDR1 and CDR2 (germline): MNHEY, SMNVEV (reference sequence). This CDR3 spans 16 amino acids. Trimming cost V 7 bases and J 5 bases; bases outside gene matches: 11. CDR3 in amino acids: CASTSPRLAGRDTQYF. The DNA of the CDR3 is TGTGCCAGCACCTCACCGCGACTAGCGGGAAGAGATACGCAGTATTTT.

The chain couples TRBV4-2 to TRBJ1-1; the D is unclear. V dropped 1 base and J dropped 6 bases, with 12 bases sitting between them. The CDR3 runs 14 residues. Germline CDR1 is LGHNA and CDR2 is YNFKEQ. The CDR3 protein is CASSQVNRRAEAFF. The CDR3 coding sequence is TGTGCCAGCAGCCAAGTAAATAGGAGGGCTGAAGCTTTCTTT.

This sequence joins TRBV7-5 and TRBJ2-1; the D call TRBD2 from the table was never checked on the DNA. TRBV7-5 is termed a pseudogene. CDR3 size: 19 residues. CDR3 in amino acids: CARSLAGLAGLSSYNEQFF. CDR3 DNA sequence: TGTGCCAGAAGCTTAGCGGGTCTAGCGGGTTTAAGCTCCTACAATGAGCAGTTCTTC.

This sequence joins TRBV7-2 and TRBJ1-4, with 7 bases fitting TRBD1. This CDR3 region has 16 residues. Germline values: CDR1 SGHTA, CDR2 FQGNSA. V was pared by 2 bases and J by 5 bases, with 8 bases of the junction left unmatched. The DNA of the CDR3 is TGTGCCAGCAGCTTAAATAGTCAGGGGGGAAATGAAAAACTGTTTTTT. It translates to CASSLNSQGGNEKLFF.

This chain joins TRBV30 and TRBJ2-1; D is unclear. There are 15 residues in the CDR3. V dropped 6 bases and J dropped 3 bases, with 18 bases sitting between them. The V gene's germline CDR1 is GTSNPN and CDR2 SVGIG (reference sequence). The CDR3 loop is CACVPSAKVYNEQFF. CDR3 nucleotide sequence: TGTGCCTGCGTTCCTTCAGCAAAGGTCTACAATGAGCAGTTCTTC.

J is TRBJ2-3 and V is TRBV30, with 13 bases lining up with TRBD2. The CDR3 extends over 16 amino acids. Germline lookup yields CDR1 GTSNPN and CDR2 SVGIG (reference sequence). Trimming at V came to 4 bases and at J to 6 bases, leaving 10 bases not matched to a gene. The DNA of the CDR3 is TGTGCCTGGAACTTGGGGACTAGCGGGACCATGGATACGCAGTATTTT. Translation gives CAWNLGTSGTMDTQYF.